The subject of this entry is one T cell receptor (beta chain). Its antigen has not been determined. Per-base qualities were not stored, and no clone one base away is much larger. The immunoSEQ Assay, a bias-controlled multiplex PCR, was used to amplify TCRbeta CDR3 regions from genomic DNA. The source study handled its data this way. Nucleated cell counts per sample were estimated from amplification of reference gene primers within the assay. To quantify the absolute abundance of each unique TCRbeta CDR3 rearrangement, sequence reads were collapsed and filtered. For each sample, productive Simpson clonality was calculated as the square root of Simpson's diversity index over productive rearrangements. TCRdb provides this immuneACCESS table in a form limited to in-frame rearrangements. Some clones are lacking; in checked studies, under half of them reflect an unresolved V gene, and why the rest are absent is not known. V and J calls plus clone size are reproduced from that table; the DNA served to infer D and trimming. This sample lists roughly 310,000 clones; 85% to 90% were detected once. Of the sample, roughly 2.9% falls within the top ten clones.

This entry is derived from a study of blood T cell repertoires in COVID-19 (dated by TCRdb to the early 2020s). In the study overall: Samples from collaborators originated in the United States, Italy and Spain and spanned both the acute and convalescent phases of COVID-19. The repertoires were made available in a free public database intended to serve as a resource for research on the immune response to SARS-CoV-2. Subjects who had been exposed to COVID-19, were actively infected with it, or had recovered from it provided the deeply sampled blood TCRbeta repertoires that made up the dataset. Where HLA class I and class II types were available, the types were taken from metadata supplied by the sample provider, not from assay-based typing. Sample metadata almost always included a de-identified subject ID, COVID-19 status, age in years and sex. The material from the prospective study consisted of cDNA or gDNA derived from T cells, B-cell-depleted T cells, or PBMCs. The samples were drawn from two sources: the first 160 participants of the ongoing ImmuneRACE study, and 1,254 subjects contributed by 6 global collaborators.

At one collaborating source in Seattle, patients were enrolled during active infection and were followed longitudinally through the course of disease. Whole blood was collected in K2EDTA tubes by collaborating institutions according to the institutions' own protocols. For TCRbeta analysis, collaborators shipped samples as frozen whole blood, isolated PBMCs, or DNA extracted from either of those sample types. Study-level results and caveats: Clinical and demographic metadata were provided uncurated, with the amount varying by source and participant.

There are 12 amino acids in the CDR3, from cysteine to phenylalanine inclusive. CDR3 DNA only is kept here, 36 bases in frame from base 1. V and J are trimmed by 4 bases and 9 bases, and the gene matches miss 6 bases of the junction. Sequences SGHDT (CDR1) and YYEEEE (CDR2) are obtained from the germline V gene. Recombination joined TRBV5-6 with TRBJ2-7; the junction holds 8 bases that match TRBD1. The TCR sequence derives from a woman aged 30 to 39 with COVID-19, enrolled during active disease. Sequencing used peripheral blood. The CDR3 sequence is CASSRPGQGQYF. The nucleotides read TGTGCCAGCAGCCGACCTGGACAGGGGCAGTACTTC.